The rows below give T cell receptor beta chains drawn from one sample of a study of cytomegalovirus exposure and HLA in healthy donors. Method: immunoSEQ multiplex PCR; TCRdb's copy keeps in-frame clones and lacks some. The table has 200,000 to 250,000 clones, approximately 78% seen once. The sequencing sample was made of PBMCs. The receptor source for this set is a woman between 40 and 50 years old in good health and CMV-seronegative. Each CDR3 is given with its conserved first and last residue. The order of the fields is clone size, D gene, V gene, J gene, CDR3 protein, CDR3 DNA. A D gene is named only where the DNA matches it firmly. Only part of the rows carry a size: once, few, many, or a class if the clone is expanded.

NA,TRBD1,TRBV5-1,TRBJ2-5,CASTRQVRQGETQYF,TGCGCCAGCACTCGGCAGGTTCGACAGGGAGAGACCCAGTACTTC
few,TRBD1,TRBV19,TRBJ2-7,CASSVGTGPRFYEQYF,TGTGCCAGTAGTGTAGGGACAGGCCCCCGATTCTACGAGCAGTACTTC
NA,TRBD2,TRBV30,TRBJ2-7,CAWSSGSSYEQYF,TGTGCCTGGAGTAGCGGGAGCTCCTACGAGCAGTACTTC
NA,TRBD2,TRBV13,TRBJ2-2,CASSSPSGRAFRELFF,TGTGCCAGCAGCTCGCCTAGCGGGAGGGCCTTCCGGGAGCTGTTTTTT
NA,TRBD1,TRBV10-1,TRBJ2-7,CASSEFATGGGDEQYF,TGCGCCAGCAGTGAGTTCGCTACAGGGGGTGGGGACGAGCAGTACTTC
few,TRBD2,TRBV5-1,TRBJ2-7,CASSGGGGLAALEQYF,TGCGCCAGCAGCGGAGGGGGAGGACTAGCGGCCCTCGAGCAGTACTTC
few,NA,TRBV30,TRBJ1-1,CAGKRQMNTEAFF,TGTGCCGGAAAGCGACAGATGAACACTGAAGCTTTCTTT
NA,TRBD1,TRBV30,TRBJ2-1,CAWGQGAYNEQFF,TGTGCCTGGGGACAGGGGGCCTACAATGAGCAGTTCTTC
NA,NA,TRBV10-1,TRBJ1-2,CASSPGRRGDYGYTF,TGCGCCAGCAGCCCCGGCCGCAGGGGAGACTATGGCTACACCTTC
NA,TRBD2,TRBV19,TRBJ2-1,CASSIGPAGRGEQFF,TGTGCCAGTAGTATAGGGCCAGCGGGACGGGGTGAGCAGTTCTTC
NA,NA,TRBV7-2,TRBJ2-3,CASTLPGQWYTDTQYF,TGTGCCAGCACCCTCCCCGGACAGTGGTACACAGATACGCAGTATTTT
once,TRBD1,TRBV6-5,TRBJ1-5,CASSQGTGNQPQHF,TGTGCCAGCAGTCAGGGGACAGGCAATCAGCCCCAGCATTTT
NA,NA,TRBV20-1,TRBJ1-2,CSARESYGYTF,TGCAGTGCTAGGGAGAGCTATGGCTACACCTTC
NA,TRBD2,TRBV4-2,TRBJ2-5,CASSQQFLAGARETQYF,TGTGCCAGCAGCCAACAATTCCTAGCGGGAGCGCGGGAGACCCAGTACTTC
NA,NA,TRBV7-2,TRBJ1-5,CASSSEVQPQHF,TGTGCCAGCAGCTCTGAGGTTCAGCCCCAGCATTTT
NA,TRBD2,TRBV27,TRBJ2-7,CASSQIGGLAVPYEQYF,TGTGCCAGCAGCCAGATAGGGGGACTAGCGGTACCCTACGAGCAGTACTTC